This entry describes one T cell receptor (beta chain). Its antigen is not identified. One end of the junction does not line up with germline, which may come from a read error. Per germline, CDR1 SNHLY and CDR2 FYNNEI. This CDR3 region has 13 residues. This record belongs to a study of blood T cells in healthy people across ages. Findings and caveats of the study: A strong correlation was seen between TCR beta diversity and naive T cell percentage.

Primers used in a second PCR of roughly 6 to 11 cycles were a sample-barcoded 5' primer and a J-beta primer mix. TCRdb fed the 5' RACE reads into MiXCR, producing one record per CDR3 protein. The sample includes fewer than 800,000 distinct CDR3 sequences, roughly 20% of them seen just once. Each sample had at least 6 million PBMCs isolated. V gene TRBV2 combines with J gene TRBJ1-2; a weak D match, TRBD1 (5 bases). Material: blood. The TCR sequence derives from a man aged 70-80 years in good health. The CDR3 region is CANSEGQSYSYTF. The CDR3 DNA sequence: TGTGCCAACAGTGAGGGGCAGTCCTATAGCTACACCTTC.